This T cell receptor (beta chain) originates from a study of cytomegalovirus exposure and HLA in healthy donors. PCR employed 60 Vbeta and 13 Jbeta primers. Generated by immunoSEQ multiplex PCR, the TCRdb table keeps only in-frame clones and is missing some. The sample yields about 130,000 clones, over 60% seen once. This CDR3 has 14 residues. V lost 7 bases, J lost 1 base, and 7 bases stayed unmatched. Per germline, CDR1 SGHDN and CDR2 FVKESK. The sequence was obtained from a woman in her thirties or forties in good health and CMV-seropositive. Sequencing was performed on PBMCs. V and J are TRBV14 and TRBJ2-7; 7 bases are a match to TRBD1. This CDR3 is CASNKQGLSYEQYF. The DNA for the CDR3 is TGTGCCAGCAATAAACAGGGGCTGTCCTACGAGCAGTACTTC.